This T cell receptor (beta chain) was recovered during a study of CD8+ T cells in alopecia areata. Study context: After 6 to 18 months of tofacitinib, follow-up continued 6 months off drug.

The treatment: oral pan-JAK inhibitor, 5-10 mg twice daily. As the sequencing template, cDNA was produced by extracting RNA and reverse transcribing it. Libraries were prepared by immunoSEQ multiplex PCR; TCRdb keeps only in-frame clonotypes and omits some of them. This sample has under 150,000 clones, with approximately 55% found just once. The CDR3 consists of 15 residues. Per germline, CDR1 SGDLS and CDR2 YYNGEE. Trimming took 2 bases from V and 8 from J; bases not matched to a gene: 9. The TCR originated in a human donor with alopecia areata. The specimen comprised CD4+ T cells sorted from blood, sampled at week 24, from a patient treated with tofacitinib. The gene calls are TRBV9 and TRBJ2-5; TRBD2 aligns across 10 bases. Written as DNA, the CDR3 is TGTGCCAGCAGCGTCGATGGACTAGCGGCCCGCACCCAGTACTTC. This translates into CASSVDGLAARTQYF.